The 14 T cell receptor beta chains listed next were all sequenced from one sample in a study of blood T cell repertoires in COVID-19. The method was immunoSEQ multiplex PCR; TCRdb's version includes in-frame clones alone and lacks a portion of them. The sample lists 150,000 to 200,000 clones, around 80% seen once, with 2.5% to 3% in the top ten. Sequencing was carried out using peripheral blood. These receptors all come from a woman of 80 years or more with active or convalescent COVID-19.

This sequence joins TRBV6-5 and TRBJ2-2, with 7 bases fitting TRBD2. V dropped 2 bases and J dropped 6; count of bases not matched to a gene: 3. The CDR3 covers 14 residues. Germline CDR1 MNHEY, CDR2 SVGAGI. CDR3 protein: CASSYASGAGELFF. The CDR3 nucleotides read TGTGCCAGCAGTTACGCCAGCGGGGCCGGGGAGCTGTTTTTT.

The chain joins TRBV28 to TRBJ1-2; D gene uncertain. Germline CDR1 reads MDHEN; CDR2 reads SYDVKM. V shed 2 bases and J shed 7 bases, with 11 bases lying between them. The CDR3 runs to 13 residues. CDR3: CASSLGGLPGYTF. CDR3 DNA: TGTGCCAGCAGTTTAGGAGGTCTGCCTGGCTACACCTTC.

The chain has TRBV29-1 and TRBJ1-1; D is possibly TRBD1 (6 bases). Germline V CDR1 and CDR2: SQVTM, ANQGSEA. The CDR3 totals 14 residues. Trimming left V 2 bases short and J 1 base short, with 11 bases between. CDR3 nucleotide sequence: TGCAGCGTTGAACCAGGGACAAGGAACACTGAAGCTTTCTTT. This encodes CSVEPGTRNTEAFF.

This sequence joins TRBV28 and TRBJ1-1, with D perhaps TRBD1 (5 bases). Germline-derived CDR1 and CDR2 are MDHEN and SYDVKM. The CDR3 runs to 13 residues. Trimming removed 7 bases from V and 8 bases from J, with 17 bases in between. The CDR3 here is CASIGGAGPEAFF. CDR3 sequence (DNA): TGTGCCAGCATCGGGGGAGCCGGGCCCGAAGCTTTCTTT.

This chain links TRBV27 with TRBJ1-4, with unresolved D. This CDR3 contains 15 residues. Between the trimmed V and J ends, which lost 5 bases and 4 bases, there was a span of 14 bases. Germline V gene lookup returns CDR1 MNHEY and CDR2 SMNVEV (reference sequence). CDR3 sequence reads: CASSEAPTGNEKLFF. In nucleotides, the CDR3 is TGTGCCAGCAGTGAAGCCCCGACGGGTAATGAAAAACTGTTTTTT.

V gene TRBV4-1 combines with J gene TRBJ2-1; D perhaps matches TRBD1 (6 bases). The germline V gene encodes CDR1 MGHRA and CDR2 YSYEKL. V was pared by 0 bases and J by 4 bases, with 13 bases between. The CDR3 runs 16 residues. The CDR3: CASSQDWGTRYNEQFF. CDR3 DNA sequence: TGCGCCAGCAGCCAAGATTGGGGGACACGATACAATGAGCAGTTCTTC.

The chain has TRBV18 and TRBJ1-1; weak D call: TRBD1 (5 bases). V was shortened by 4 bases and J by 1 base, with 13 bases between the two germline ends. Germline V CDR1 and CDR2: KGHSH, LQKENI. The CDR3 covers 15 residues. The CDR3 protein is CASSHGGAGNTEAFF. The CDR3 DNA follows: TGTGCCAGCTCACATGGCGGGGCCGGGAACACTGAAGCTTTCTTT. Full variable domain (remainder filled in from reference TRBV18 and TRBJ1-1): NAGVMQNPRHLVRRRGQEARLRCSPMKGHSHVYWYRQLPEEGLKFMVYLQKENIIDESGMPKERFSAEFPKEGPSILRIQQVVRGDSAAYFCASSHGGAGNTEAFFGQGTRLTVV.

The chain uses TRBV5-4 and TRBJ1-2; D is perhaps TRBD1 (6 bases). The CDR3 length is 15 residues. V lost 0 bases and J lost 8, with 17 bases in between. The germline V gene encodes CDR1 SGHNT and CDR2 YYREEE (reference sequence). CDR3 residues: CASSLVETGPYGYTF. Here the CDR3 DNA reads TGTGCCAGCAGCTTGGTCGAGACAGGCCCCTACGGCTACACCTTC.

The CDR3 DNA is TGTGCCAGCAGCTTGTGGACAGGGAACAACGAGCAGTACTTC. Its protein is CASSLWTGNNEQYF. The gene calls are TRBV5-6 and TRBJ2-7, with 8 bases aligning to TRBD1. The trim removed 1 base at V and 5 bases at J, leaving 5 bases unmatched. CDR3 size: 14 residues. Germline CDR1 SGHDT, CDR2 YYEEEE. The entire variable domain, with the rest obtained from reference TRBV5-6 and TRBJ2-7, is as follows: DAGVTQSPTHLIKTRGQQVTLRCSPKSGHDTVSWYQQALGQGPQFIFQYYEEEERQRGNFPDRFSGHQFPNYSSELNVNALLLGDSALYLCASSLWTGNNEQYFGPGTRLTVT.

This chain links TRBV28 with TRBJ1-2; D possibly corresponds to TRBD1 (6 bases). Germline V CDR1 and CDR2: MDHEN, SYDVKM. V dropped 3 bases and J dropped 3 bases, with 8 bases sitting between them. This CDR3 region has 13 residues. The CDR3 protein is CASSLHRDYGYTF. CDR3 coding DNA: TGTGCCAGCAGTTTGCACAGGGACTATGGCTACACCTTC.

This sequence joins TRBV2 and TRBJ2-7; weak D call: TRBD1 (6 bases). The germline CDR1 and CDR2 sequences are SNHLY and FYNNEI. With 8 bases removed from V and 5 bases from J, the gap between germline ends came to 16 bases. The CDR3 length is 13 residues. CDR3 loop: CASSEGGTDEQYF. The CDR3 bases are TGTGCCAGCTCCGAAGGGGGTACGGACGAGCAGTACTTC.

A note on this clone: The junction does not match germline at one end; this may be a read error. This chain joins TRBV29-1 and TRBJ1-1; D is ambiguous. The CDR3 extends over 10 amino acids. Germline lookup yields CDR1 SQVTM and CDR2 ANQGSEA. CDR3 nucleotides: TGCAGCGTTTCGCGAAACGAAATTTTTTTT. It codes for CSVSRNEIFF. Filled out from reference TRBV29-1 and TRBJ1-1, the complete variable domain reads SAVISQKPSRDICQRGTSLTIQCQVDSQVTMMFWYRQQPGQSLTLIATANQGSEATYESGFVIDKFPISRPNLTFSTLTVSNMSPEDSSIYLCSVSRNEIFFGQGTRLTVV.

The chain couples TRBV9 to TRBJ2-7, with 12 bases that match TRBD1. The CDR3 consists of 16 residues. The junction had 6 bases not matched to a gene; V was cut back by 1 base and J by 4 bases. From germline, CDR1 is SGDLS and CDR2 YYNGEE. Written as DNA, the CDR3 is TGTGCCAGCAGCGTATCGGGACAGGGGGCCCATTACGAGCAGTACTTC. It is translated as CASSVSGQGAHYEQYF.

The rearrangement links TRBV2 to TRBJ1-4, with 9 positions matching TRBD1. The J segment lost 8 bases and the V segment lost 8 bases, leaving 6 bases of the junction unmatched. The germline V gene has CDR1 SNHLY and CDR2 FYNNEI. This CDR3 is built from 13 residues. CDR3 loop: CASRIGQGEKLFF. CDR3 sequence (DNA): TGTGCCAGCCGCATTGGACAGGGGGAAAAACTGTTTTTT. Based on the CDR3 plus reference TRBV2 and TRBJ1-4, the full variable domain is EPEVTQTPSHQVTQMGQEVILRCVPISNHLYFYWYRQILGQKVEFLVSFYNNEISEKSEIFDDQFSVERPDGSNFTLKIRSTKLEDSAMYFCASRIGQGEKLFFGSGTQLSVL.